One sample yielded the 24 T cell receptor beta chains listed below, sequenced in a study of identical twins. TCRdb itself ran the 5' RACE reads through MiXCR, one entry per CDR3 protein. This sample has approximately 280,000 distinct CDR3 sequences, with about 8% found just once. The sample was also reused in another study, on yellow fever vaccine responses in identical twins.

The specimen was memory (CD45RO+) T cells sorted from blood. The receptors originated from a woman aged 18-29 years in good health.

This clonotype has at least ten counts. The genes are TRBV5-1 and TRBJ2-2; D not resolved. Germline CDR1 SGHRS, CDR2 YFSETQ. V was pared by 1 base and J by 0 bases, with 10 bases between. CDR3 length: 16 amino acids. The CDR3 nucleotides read TGCGCCAGCAGCTTGAGGGCGGTCGCGAACACCGGGGAGCTGTTTTTT. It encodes CASSLRAVANTGELFF. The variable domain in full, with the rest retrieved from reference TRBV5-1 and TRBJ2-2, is KAGVTQTPRYLIKTRGQQVTLSCSPISGHRSVSWYQQTPGQGLQFLFEYFSETQRNKGNFPGRFSGRQFSNSRSEMNVSTLELGDSALYLCASSLRAVANTGELFFGEGSRLTVL.

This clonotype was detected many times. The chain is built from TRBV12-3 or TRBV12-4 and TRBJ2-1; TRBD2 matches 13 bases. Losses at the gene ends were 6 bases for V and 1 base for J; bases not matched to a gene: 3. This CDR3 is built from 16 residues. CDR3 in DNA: TGTGCCAGCAGCAAGGGACTAGCGGGGTCCTACAATGAGCAGTTCTTC. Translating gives CASSKGLAGSYNEQFF.

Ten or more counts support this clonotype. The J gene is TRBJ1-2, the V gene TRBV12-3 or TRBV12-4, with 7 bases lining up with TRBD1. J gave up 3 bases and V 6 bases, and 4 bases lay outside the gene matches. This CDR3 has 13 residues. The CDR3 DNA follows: TGTGCCAGCAGCCGCACAGGGGACTATGGCTACACCTTC. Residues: CASSRTGDYGYTF.

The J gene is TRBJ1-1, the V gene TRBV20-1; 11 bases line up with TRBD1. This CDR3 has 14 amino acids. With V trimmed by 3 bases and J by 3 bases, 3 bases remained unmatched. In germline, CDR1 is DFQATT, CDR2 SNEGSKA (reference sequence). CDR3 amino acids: CSASGTGGDTEAFF. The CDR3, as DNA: TGCAGTGCTAGTGGGACAGGGGGGGACACTGAAGCTTTCTTT.

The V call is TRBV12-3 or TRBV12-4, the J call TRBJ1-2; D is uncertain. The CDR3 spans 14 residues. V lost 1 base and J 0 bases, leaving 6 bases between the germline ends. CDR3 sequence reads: CASSLGGTNYGYTF. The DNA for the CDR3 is TGTGCCAGCAGTTTAGGCGGGACTAACTATGGCTACACCTTC.

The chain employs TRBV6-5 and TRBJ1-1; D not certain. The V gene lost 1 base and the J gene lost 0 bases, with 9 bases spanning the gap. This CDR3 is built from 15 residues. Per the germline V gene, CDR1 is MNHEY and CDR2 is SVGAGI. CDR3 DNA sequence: TGTGCCAGCAGTTACTTTGGGGAGCTGAACACTGAAGCTTTCTTT. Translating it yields CASSYFGELNTEAFF.

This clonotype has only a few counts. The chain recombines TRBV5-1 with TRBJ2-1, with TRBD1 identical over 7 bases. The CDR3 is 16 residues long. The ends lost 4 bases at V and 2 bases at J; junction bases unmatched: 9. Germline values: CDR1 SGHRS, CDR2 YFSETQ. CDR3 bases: TGCGCCAGCAGCACGAGCGCAGGGGGAACCTACAATGAGCAGTTCTTC. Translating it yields CASSTSAGGTYNEQFF.

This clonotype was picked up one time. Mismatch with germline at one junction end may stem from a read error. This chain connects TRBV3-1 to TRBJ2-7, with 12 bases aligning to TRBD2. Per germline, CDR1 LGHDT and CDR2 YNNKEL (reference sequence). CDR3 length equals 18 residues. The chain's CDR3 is CTSRPAGLAGWSSYEQYF. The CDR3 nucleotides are TGTACCAGCAGACCCGCGGGACTAGCGGGTTGGAGCTCCTACGAGCAGTACTTC.

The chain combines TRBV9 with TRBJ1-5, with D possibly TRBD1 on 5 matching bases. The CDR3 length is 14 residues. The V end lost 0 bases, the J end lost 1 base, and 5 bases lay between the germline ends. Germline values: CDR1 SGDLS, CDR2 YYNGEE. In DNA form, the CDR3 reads TGTGCCAGCAGCGTAGGACAGAGCAATCAGCCCCAGCATTTT. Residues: CASSVGQSNQPQHF.

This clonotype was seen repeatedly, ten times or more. CDR3 DNA: TGTGCCAGCAGCTTCCAGGGTTCGGACGAGCAGTACTTC. Its translation: CASSFQGSDEQYF. The chain combines TRBV5-5 with TRBJ2-7; maybe TRBD1 (5 bases). This CDR3 is 13 amino acids long. Germline CDR1 reads SGHKS; CDR2 reads YYEKEE (reference sequence). The V end was cut by 2 bases, the J end by 5 bases, with 11 bases between.

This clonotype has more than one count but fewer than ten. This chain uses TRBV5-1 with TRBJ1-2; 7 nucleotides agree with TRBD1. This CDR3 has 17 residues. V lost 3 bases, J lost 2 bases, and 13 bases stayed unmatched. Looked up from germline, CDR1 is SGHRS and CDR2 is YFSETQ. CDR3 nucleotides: TGCGCCAGCAGCTCGGGACAGCAGACGATGTACAACTATGGCTACACCTTC. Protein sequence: CASSSGQQTMYNYGYTF.

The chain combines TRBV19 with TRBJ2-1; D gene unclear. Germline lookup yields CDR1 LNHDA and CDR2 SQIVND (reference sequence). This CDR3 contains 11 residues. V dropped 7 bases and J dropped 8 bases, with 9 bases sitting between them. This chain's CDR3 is CASINDDEQFF. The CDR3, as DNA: TGTGCCAGTATCAACGACGATGAGCAGTTCTTC.

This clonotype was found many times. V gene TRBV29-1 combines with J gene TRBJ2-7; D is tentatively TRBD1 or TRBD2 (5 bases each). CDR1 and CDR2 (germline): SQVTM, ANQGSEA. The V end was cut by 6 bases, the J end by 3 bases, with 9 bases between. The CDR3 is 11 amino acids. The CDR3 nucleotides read TGCAGCGTCGGGACCCGCTACGAGCAGTACGTC. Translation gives CSVGTRYEQYV.

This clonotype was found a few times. The CDR3 sequence: CATSRDGEETQYF. The CDR3 coding sequence is TGTGCCACCAGCAGAGATGGAGAGGAGACCCAGTACTTC. The chain has TRBV15 and TRBJ2-5, with D unclear. CDR3 size: 13 residues. The V end lost 0 bases, the J end lost 5 bases, and 7 bases lay between the germline ends. Germline V CDR1 and CDR2: LNHNV, YYDKDF (reference sequence).

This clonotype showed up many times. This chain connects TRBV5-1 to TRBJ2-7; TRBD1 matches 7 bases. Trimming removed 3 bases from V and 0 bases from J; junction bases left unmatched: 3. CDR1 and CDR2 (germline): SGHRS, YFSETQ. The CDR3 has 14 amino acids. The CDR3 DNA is TGCGCCAGCAGCTATGGACAGGCCTCCTACGAGCAGTACTTC. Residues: CASSYGQASYEQYF.

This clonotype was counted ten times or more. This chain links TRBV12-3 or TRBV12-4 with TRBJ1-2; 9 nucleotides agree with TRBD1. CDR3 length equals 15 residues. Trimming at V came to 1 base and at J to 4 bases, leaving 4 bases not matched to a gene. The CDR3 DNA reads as TGTGCCAGCAGTTTAGGGGACAGGGAGAGCTATGGCTACACCTTC. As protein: CASSLGDRESYGYTF.

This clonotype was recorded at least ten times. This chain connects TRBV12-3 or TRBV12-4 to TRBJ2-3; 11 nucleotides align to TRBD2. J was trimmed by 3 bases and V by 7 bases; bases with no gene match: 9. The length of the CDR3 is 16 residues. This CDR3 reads CASIPVPSGGTDTQYF. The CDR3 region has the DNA TGTGCCAGCATCCCAGTTCCTAGCGGGGGGACAGATACGCAGTATTTT.

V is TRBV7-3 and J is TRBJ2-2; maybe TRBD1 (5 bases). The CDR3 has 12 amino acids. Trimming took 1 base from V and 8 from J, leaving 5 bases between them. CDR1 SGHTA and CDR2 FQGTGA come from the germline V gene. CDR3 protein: CASSLKGGELFF. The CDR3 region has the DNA TGTGCCAGCAGCTTAAAGGGGGGGGAGCTGTTTTTT.

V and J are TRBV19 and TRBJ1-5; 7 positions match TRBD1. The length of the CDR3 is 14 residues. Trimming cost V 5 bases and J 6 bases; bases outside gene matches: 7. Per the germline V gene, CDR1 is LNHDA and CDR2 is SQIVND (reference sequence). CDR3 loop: CASSPGTEFQPQHF. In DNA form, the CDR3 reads TGTGCCAGTAGTCCAGGGACAGAATTTCAGCCCCAGCATTTT.

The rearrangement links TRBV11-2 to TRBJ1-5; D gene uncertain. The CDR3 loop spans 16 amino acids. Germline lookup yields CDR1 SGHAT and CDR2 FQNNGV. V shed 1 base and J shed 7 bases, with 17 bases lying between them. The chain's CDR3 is CASSLGTYPGKQPQHF. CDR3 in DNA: TGTGCCAGCAGCTTAGGGACCTACCCCGGGAAACAGCCCCAGCATTTT. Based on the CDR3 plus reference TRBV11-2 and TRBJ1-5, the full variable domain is EAGVAQSPRYKIIEKRQSVAFWCNPISGHATLYWYQQILGQGPKLLIQFQNNGVVDDSQLPKDRFSAERLKGVDSTLKIQPAKLEDSAVYLCASSLGTYPGKQPQHFGDGTRLSIL.

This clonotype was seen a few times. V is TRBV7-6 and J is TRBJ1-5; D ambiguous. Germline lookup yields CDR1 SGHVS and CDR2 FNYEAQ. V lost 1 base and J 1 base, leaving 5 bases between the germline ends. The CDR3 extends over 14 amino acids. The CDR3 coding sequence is TGTGCCAGCAGCTTAGTTGCGAGCAATCAGCCCCAGCATTTT. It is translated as CASSLVASNQPQHF. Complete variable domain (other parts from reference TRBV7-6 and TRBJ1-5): GAGVSQSPRYKVTKRGQDVALRCDPISGHVSLYWYRQALGQGPEFLTYFNYEAQQDKSGLPNDRFSAERPEGSISTLTIQRTEQRDSAMYRCASSLVASNQPQHFGDGTRLSIL.

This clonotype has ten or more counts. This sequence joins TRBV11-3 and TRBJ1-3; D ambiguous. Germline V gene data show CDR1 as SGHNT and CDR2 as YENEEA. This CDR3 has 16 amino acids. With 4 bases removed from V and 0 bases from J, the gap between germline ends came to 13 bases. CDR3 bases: TGTGCCAGCAGCTCGGACCTGTGGTACTCTGGAAACACCATATATTTT. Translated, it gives CASSSDLWYSGNTIYF.

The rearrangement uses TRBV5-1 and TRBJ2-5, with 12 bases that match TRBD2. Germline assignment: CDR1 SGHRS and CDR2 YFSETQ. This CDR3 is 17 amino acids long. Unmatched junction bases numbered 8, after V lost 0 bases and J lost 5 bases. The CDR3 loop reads CASSLGLGTSGSETQYF. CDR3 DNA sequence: TGCGCCAGCAGCTTGGGCCTAGGGACTAGCGGGTCTGAGACCCAGTACTTC.

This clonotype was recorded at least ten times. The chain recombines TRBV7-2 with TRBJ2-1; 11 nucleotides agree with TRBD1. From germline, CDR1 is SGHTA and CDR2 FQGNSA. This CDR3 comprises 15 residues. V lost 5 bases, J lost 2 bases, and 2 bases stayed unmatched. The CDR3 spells CASSRTGGPYNEQFF. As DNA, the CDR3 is TGTGCCAGCAGCCGGACAGGGGGCCCCTACAATGAGCAGTTCTTC.